These 25 T cell receptor beta chains were sequenced from one sample in a study of T cells expressing NK-cell markers. Using the 5' RACE reads, TCRdb records one entry per CDR3 protein without DNA. Its table records roughly 450,000 distinct CDR3 sequences. The source material was blood T cells: a sorted CD56 or NKG2C T cell subset, CD4+ or CD8+ T cells, or bulk PBMC T cells (not recorded which). The receptors stem from a woman between 45 and 60 years old in good health.

The genes are TRBV4-1 and TRBJ2-3; TCRdb outputs TRBD1, but without DNA this stays unchecked. The CDR3 consists of 15 residues. CDR1 and CDR2 from the germline V gene are MGHRA and YSYEKL. This CDR3 reads CASSQAPGNADTQYF.

This chain links TRBV9 with TRBJ2-1; the D gene TCRdb calls, TRBD2, cannot be checked with no DNA. Germline CDR1 SGDLS, CDR2 YYNGEE. This CDR3 has 15 amino acids. Here the CDR3 reads CASSVAPASGSEQFF.

The V and J genes are TRBV20-1 and TRBJ2-2; TCRdb's D call, TRBD2, is unchecked because there is no DNA. The CDR3 loop spans 16 amino acids. Germline CDR1 and CDR2: DFQATT and SNEGSKA (reference sequence). This CDR3 reads CSAIPSRDFSTGELFF.

This chain links TRBV20-1 with TRBJ2-1; as DNA is missing, the TRBD2 call by TCRdb cannot be tested. Germline V lookup: CDR1 DFQATT, CDR2 SNEGSKA (reference sequence). The CDR3 extends over 16 amino acids. CDR3 region: CSAEFPGTSVYNEQFF.

The J gene is TRBJ1-5, the V gene TRBV6-1. Germline CDR1 MNHNS, CDR2 SASEGT. The CDR3 runs to 14 residues. This CDR3 is CASRSSGGDQPQHF.

The chain couples TRBV5-1 to TRBJ2-1; the TRBD1 assignment by TCRdb is unverifiable without DNA. Germline values: CDR1 SGHRS, CDR2 YFSETQ. The CDR3 spans 14 residues. The CDR3 loop reads CASRTPGASIGQFF.

The gene calls are TRBV15 and TRBJ1-4. The CDR3 consists of 14 residues. The germline gives CDR1 LNHNV, CDR2 YYDKDF (reference sequence). CDR3 in amino acids: CATSRDPTNEKLFF.

The chain couples TRBV5-6 to TRBJ2-1; no DNA is available, so the TRBD2 call from TCRdb remains unchecked. This CDR3 has 20 amino acids. Germline CDR1 and CDR2: SGHDT and YYEEEE. The CDR3 loop is CASSFWGLAGGPNSYNEQFF. The full variable domain, in which reference TRBV5-6 and TRBJ2-1 provide the parts outside the CDR3, is DAGVTQSPTHLIKTRGQQVTLRCSPKSGHDTVSWYQQALGQGPQFIFQYYEEEERQRGNFPDRFSGHQFPNYSSELNVNALLLGDSALYLCASSFWGLAGGPNSYNEQFFGPGTRLTVL.

The rearrangement links TRBV20-1 to TRBJ1-1; with no DNA, the TCRdb D assignment of TRBD1 cannot be verified. CDR1 DFQATT and CDR2 SNEGSKA come from the germline V gene (reference sequence). This CDR3 comprises 11 residues. The CDR3 loop is CGHRGGSEAFF.

This rearrangement joins TRBV20-1 to TRBJ1-2; TCRdb's D gene call, TRBD1, goes unchecked for lack of DNA. There are 13 residues in the CDR3. Germline values: CDR1 DFQATT, CDR2 SNEGSKA (reference sequence). The chain's CDR3 is CSALRTGDYGYTF.

J is TRBJ2-1 and V is TRBV18; absent DNA, TCRdb's TRBD1 call cannot be checked. From germline, CDR1 is KGHSH and CDR2 LQKENI. This CDR3 has 12 residues. CDR3 residues: CASSPGGNEQFF.

The chain links TRBV7-8 to TRBJ2-2; TCRdb reports TRBD1, a call that lacks DNA to check it against. The CDR3 runs to 16 residues. Germline V gene lookup returns CDR1 SGHVS and CDR2 FQNEAQ. CDR3 sequence reads: CASSLVGGVRTGELFF.

CDR3 amino acids: CSAARPPTGELFF. This chain connects TRBV29-1 to TRBJ2-2. This CDR3 contains 13 residues. Germline V gene sequence: CDR1 SQVTM, CDR2 ANQGSEA.

CDR3 sequence reads: CASSSDRSSYNSPLHF. The rearrangement uses TRBV6-5 and TRBJ1-6. The CDR3 runs to 16 residues. Germline CDR1 reads MNHEY; CDR2 reads SVGAGI.

The chain carries TRBV20-1 and TRBJ1-1. Per the germline V gene, CDR1 is DFQATT and CDR2 is SNEGSKA (reference sequence). The CDR3 runs 11 residues. CDR3 residues: CSAGGVGRAFF.

The chain uses TRBV5-1 and TRBJ1-2; TCRdb outputs TRBD1, but without DNA this stays unchecked. This CDR3 region has 16 residues. CDR1 is SGHRS and CDR2 is YFSETQ in the germline V gene. The CDR3 spells CASSLDLATGLGGYTF. Complete variable domain (other parts from reference TRBV5-1 and TRBJ1-2): KAGVTQTPRYLIKTRGQQVTLSCSPISGHRSVSWYQQTPGQGLQFLFEYFSETQRNKGNFPGRFSGRQFSNSRSEMNVSTLELGDSALYLCASSLDLATGLGGYTFGSGTRLTVV.

The chain carries TRBV20-1 and TRBJ2-3; there is no DNA to check the TCRdb D call of TRBD2. Germline loops: CDR1 DFQATT, CDR2 SNEGSKA (reference sequence). This CDR3 is built from 15 residues. CDR3: CSAELASGLKNTQYF.

This chain uses TRBV20-1 with TRBJ2-5. The CDR3 is made up of 12 amino acids. Germline V CDR1 and CDR2: DFQATT, SNEGSKA (reference sequence). CDR3 amino acids: CSARPVQETQYF.

J is TRBJ2-7 and V is TRBV5-1; checking the TCRdb D call of TRBD1 is not possible without DNA. This CDR3 has 14 amino acids. The germline CDR1 and CDR2 sequences are SGHRS and YFSETQ. CDR3 sequence reads: CASSPGAGGVEQYF.

The chain links TRBV20-1 to TRBJ2-5; the D call from TCRdb, TRBD1, cannot be confirmed without DNA. This CDR3 spans 16 amino acids. Germline V gene lookup returns CDR1 DFQATT and CDR2 SNEGSKA (reference sequence). The CDR3 protein is CSARLTRGGGQETQYF.

J is TRBJ2-3 and V is TRBV7-6. This CDR3 has 14 amino acids. The germline CDR1 and CDR2 sequences are SGHVS and FNYEAQ. The CDR3: CASSFYSSTDTQYF.

This rearrangement joins TRBV20-1 to TRBJ2-3; no DNA is available, so the TRBD1 call from TCRdb remains unchecked. This CDR3 is 14 amino acids long. In germline, CDR1 is DFQATT, CDR2 SNEGSKA (reference sequence). CDR3 loop: CSARPRTVSDTQYF.

This chain links TRBV20-1 with TRBJ1-1; TCRdb returns TRBD1, unconfirmable since there is no DNA. The germline V gene encodes CDR1 DFQATT and CDR2 SNEGSKA (reference sequence). This CDR3 has 22 residues. CDR3 amino acids: CSARDRLGAGGGRNPPFPEAFF.

The chain couples TRBV15 to TRBJ2-4; there is no DNA to check the TCRdb D call of TRBD2. Germline loops: CDR1 LNHNV, CDR2 YYDKDF (reference sequence). This CDR3 comprises 12 residues. This CDR3 is CATSKQEGLQYF.

This sequence joins TRBV30 and TRBJ2-7. This CDR3 contains 15 residues. The germline gives CDR1 GTSNPN, CDR2 SVGIG (reference sequence). The CDR3 region is CAWSVGGTSSYEQYF.